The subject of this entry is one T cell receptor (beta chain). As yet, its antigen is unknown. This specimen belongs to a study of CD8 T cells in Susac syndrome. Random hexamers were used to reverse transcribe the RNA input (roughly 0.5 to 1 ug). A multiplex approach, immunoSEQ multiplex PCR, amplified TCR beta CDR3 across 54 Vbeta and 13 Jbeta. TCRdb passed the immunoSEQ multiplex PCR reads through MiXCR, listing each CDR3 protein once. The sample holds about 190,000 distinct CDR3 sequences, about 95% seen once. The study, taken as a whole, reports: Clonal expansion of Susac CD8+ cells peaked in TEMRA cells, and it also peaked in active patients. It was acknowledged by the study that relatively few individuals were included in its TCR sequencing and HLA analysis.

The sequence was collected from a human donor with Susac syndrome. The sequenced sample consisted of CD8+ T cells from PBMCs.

The CDR3 DNA follows: TGTGCCAGCAGCATCAATCCCAGGGCGGTCGGGGAGCTGTTTTTT. It is translated as CASSINPRAVGELFF. This chain uses TRBV6-1 with TRBJ2-2, with a weak D call TRBD1 (5 bases). There are 15 residues in the CDR3. V was trimmed by 6 bases and J by 7 bases, leaving 18 bases between them. Per the germline V gene, CDR1 is MNHNS and CDR2 is SASEGT.